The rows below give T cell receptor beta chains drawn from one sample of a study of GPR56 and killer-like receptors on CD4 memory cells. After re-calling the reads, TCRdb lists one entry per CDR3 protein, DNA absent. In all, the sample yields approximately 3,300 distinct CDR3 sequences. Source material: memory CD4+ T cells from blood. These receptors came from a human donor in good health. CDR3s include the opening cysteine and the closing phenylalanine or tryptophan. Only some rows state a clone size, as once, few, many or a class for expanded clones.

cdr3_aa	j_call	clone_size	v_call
CASGPRTSSYEQYF	TRBJ2-7	NA	TRBV11-1
CASSEGSGPYGKLFF	TRBJ1-4	medium-sized	TRBV6-1
CASLGEGYTEAFF	TRBJ1-1	medium-sized	TRBV19
CASSSGTWATGTVNTEAFF	TRBJ1-1	NA	TRBV5-6
CASTYPGLAGGPRPTQYF	TRBJ2-3	NA	TRBV6-2/TRBV6-3
CASSTQGQDNSPLHF	TRBJ1-6	large	TRBV19
CASSLLGAGAPYEQYF	TRBJ2-7	medium-sized	TRBV6-6
CASRGAGEQFF	TRBJ2-1	NA	TRBV19
CASRQTGEETQYF	TRBJ2-5	medium-sized	TRBV6-5
CASRGDTRTDTQYF	TRBJ2-3	NA	TRBV19
CSAVGGRGEAFF	TRBJ1-1	NA	TRBV29-1
CASSSPTGLAGNNEQFF	TRBJ2-1	medium-sized	TRBV11-1
CAARGLTTYEQYF	TRBJ2-7	medium-sized	TRBV10-3
CASTPEGDTQYF	TRBJ2-3	large	TRBV6-6
CSSGGALTQYF	TRBJ2-3	NA	TRBV10-3
CATSRGARTDTQYF	TRBJ2-3	medium-sized	TRBV6-5
CASSLSAMNTEAFF	TRBJ1-1	medium-sized	TRBV7-2
CAWEISGGGTDTQYF	TRBJ2-3	medium-sized	TRBV30
CASEARVYQPQHF	TRBJ1-5	NA	TRBV6-1
CASSSEGDTQYF	TRBJ2-3	large	TRBV19
CASSQAGLINEKLFF	TRBJ1-4	medium-sized	TRBV18
CSARSRRGARNEQFF	TRBJ2-1	NA	TRBV20-1
CASTEDRGNQPQHF	TRBJ1-5	medium-sized	TRBV7-2
CASSFLAVTGTTGELFF	TRBJ2-2	NA	TRBV11-2
CASSFGTSNSPLHF	TRBJ1-6	large	TRBV19